The 10 T cell receptor beta chains given below trace back to one sample, sequenced in a study of CD8 T cells in ankylosing spondylitis. TCRdb fed the 5' RACE reads into MiXCR, producing one record per CDR3 protein. The profile covers 200,000 to 250,000 distinct CDR3 sequences, with roughly 32% appearing a single time and 3.5% to 4.5% taken by the ten largest. Sequences were obtained from blood, either unsorted or a sorted T cell fraction (not recorded which). Every receptor here comes from a male donor with ankylosing spondylitis or in good health (not recorded which).

This clonotype was detected only a few times. The chain links TRBV18 to TRBJ2-1, with D uncertain. Germline V gene lookup returns CDR1 KGHSH and CDR2 LQKENI. Deletions cut 2 bases from V and 5 bases from J, with 10 bases between. CDR3 size: 14 residues. CDR3 nucleotide sequence: TGTGCCAGCTCACCATCTAGATCCCACAATGAGCAGTTCTTC. Encoded protein: CASSPSRSHNEQFF.

This rearrangement joins TRBV12-3 or TRBV12-4 to TRBJ2-7; unclear D gene. The ends were cut back, 6 bases at V and 3 bases at J, with 6 bases in the middle. This CDR3 has 11 residues. CDR3 protein: CASSDYYEQYF. The DNA of the CDR3 is TGTGCCAGCAGCGATTACTACGAGCAGTACTTC.

The CDR3 sequence is CATLLTGGTEAFF. DNA of the CDR3: TGTGCCACCCTTCTGACAGGGGGCACTGAAGCTTTCTTT. The chain combines TRBV10-3 with TRBJ1-1; 9 bases line up with TRBD1. CDR3 length: 13 amino acids. V dropped 10 bases and J dropped 4; count of bases not matched to a gene: 7. Germline V gene lookup returns CDR1 ENHRY and CDR2 SYGVKD.

V and J are TRBV5-1 and TRBJ2-6, with D possibly being TRBD2 (5 bases). This CDR3 has 17 residues. V lost 0 bases to trimming and J lost 4 bases, with 14 bases between them. Germline V CDR1 and CDR2: SGHRS, YFSETQ. The CDR3 DNA sequence: TGCGCCAGCAGCTTGGAGGTTTGGACTGGAGGGGCCAACGTCCTGACTTTC. This sequence encodes CASSLEVWTGGANVLTF.

CDR3 loop: CASSDHEQYF. CDR3 sequence (DNA): TGTGCCAGCAGTGACCACGAGCAGTACTTC. The V and J genes are TRBV6-1 and TRBJ2-7; no clear D. Germline V lookup: CDR1 MNHNS, CDR2 SASEGT. V lost 3 bases and J lost 5, with 2 bases in between. The CDR3 sequence is 10 residues long.

This clonotype was found a few times. CDR3 sequence: CASSAEPGSSYNEQFF. CDR3 nucleotide sequence: TGCGCCAGCAGCGCTGAGCCCGGAAGCTCCTACAATGAGCAGTTCTTC. The chain combines TRBV5-1 with TRBJ2-1; no reliable D call. Germline CDR1 and CDR2: SGHRS and YFSETQ. The CDR3 is 16 residues long. Trimming removed 4 bases from V and 0 bases from J, with 14 bases in between.

This chain connects TRBV20-1 to TRBJ1-4; 10 nucleotides align to TRBD1. The CDR3 runs 13 residues. The ends lost 7 bases at V and 6 bases at J; junction bases unmatched: 5. The V gene's germline CDR1 is DFQATT and CDR2 SNEGSKA (reference sequence). CDR3 amino acids: CSVTGTGDEKLFF. The CDR3 bases are TGCAGTGTCACCGGGACAGGGGATGAAAAACTGTTTTTT.

The V call is TRBV11-2, the J call TRBJ2-1; 8 bases map to TRBD1. J was trimmed by 6 bases and V by 2 bases; bases with no gene match: 6. Germline V gives CDR1 SGHAT, CDR2 FQNNGV. The CDR3 consists of 15 residues. The CDR3 protein is CASSLTGGGPNEQFF. As DNA, the CDR3 is TGTGCCAGCAGCTTAACAGGGGGAGGTCCCAATGAGCAGTTCTTC.

The rearrangement uses TRBV12-3 or TRBV12-4 and TRBJ2-3; 13 bases fit TRBD2. This CDR3 comprises 20 residues. V dropped 4 bases and J dropped 1; count of bases not matched to a gene: 14. The CDR3 reads CASSSSPTSGGLGGTDTQYF. The CDR3 DNA reads as TGTGCCAGCAGTTCCTCCCCGACTAGCGGGGGGTTGGGAGGCACAGATACGCAGTATTTT.

The sample holds many counts of this clonotype. This chain connects TRBV9 to TRBJ2-1, with TRBD2 identical over 7 bases. There are 14 residues in the CDR3. V lost 0 bases and J lost 5; bases outside the gene matches: 2. Germline values: CDR1 SGDLS, CDR2 YYNGEE. CDR3 sequence: CASSVAGGDNEQFF. CDR3 DNA sequence: TGTGCCAGCAGCGTAGCGGGAGGAGACAATGAGCAGTTCTTC.